This T cell receptor beta chain came from a study of tissue T cells after allogeneic stem cell transplantation. A word on this clone: Antigen unknown. Each gene name is a mouse one. Read data end 1 residue before the CDR3 end; the end is taken from the germline J gene.

Germline V lookup: CDR1 MSHET, CDR2 SYDVDS. The CDR3 sequence is 14 residues long. With 7 bases removed from V and 0 bases from J, the gap between germline ends came to 10 bases. TCRdb's table, derived via immunoSEQ multiplex PCR, lists solely in-frame clones and lacks some. The table lists about 22,000 clones, roughly two thirds of them singletons. Findings and caveats of the study: Some tissue clones might be persisting host cells; their alloreactivity or antigen specificity was not determined. This small cohort was clinically heterogeneous, and sampling depth was a limitation.

This chain connects TRBV29 to TRBJ1-3; weak D call: TRBD1 (5 bases). Sequencing was done on a sample of spleen. The sequence was collected from a female BALB/c mouse in good health. As its MHC haplotype, the strain has H2-d. The CDR3 is CASNVGDSGNTLYF. The covered CDR3 bases are TGTGCTAGCAACGTGGGGGATTCTGGAAATACGCTCTAT.